A single sample is the source of the 7 T cell receptor beta chains below, sequenced in a study of response to subunit inactivated influenza vaccine. MiXCR was run by TCRdb on the RT-PCR reads, yielding one entry per CDR3 protein. The sample has about 570,000 distinct CDR3 sequences, 11% seen once; the top ten hold 9.5% to 12%. These records were also assigned to another study, of T cells expressing NK-cell markers. This second study notes: The authors generated TCR beta cDNA through 5'RACE template switching with UMIs.

This material consisted of PBMCs from blood, taken on the day of vaccination. These receptors all come from a man over 45 who received an inactivated influenza vaccine.

The chain uses TRBV20-1 and TRBJ2-3; D is unclear. V lost 0 bases and J lost 0, with 10 bases in between. There are 15 residues in the CDR3. Germline CDR1 DFQATT, CDR2 SNEGSKA (reference sequence). The CDR3 DNA sequence: TGCAGTGCTAGAGATCCTTCTGAGAGCACAGATACGCAGTATTTT. As protein: CSARDPSESTDTQYF.

This clonotype appeared a few times. The genes are TRBV20-1 and TRBJ2-7; 11 positions match TRBD2. Germline CDR1 is DFQATT and CDR2 is SNEGSKA (reference sequence). Trimming at V came to 5 bases and at J to 1 base, leaving 7 bases not matched to a gene. This CDR3 comprises 15 residues. DNA for the CDR3: TGCAGTGCTTTTCCCATAGCGGGGGGGTCCTACGAGCAGTACTTC. Amino acid sequence: CSAFPIAGGSYEQYF.

This clonotype was seen many times. Here the CDR3 reads CASSLRSDSDGYTF. The CDR3 nucleotides read TGCGCCAGCAGCTTGAGGTCAGATTCGGATGGCTACACCTTC. The chain recombines TRBV5-1 with TRBJ1-2; no clear D. This CDR3 region has 14 residues. Trimming left V 1 base short and J 6 bases short, with 13 bases between. CDR1 and CDR2 (germline): SGHRS, YFSETQ. Using reference TRBV5-1 and TRBJ1-2 for the parts outside the CDR3, the full variable domain is KAGVTQTPRYLIKTRGQQVTLSCSPISGHRSVSWYQQTPGQGLQFLFEYFSETQRNKGNFPGRFSGRQFSNSRSEMNVSTLELGDSALYLCASSLRSDSDGYTFGSGTRLTVV.

This clonotype was detected ten times or more. V gene TRBV5-1 combines with J gene TRBJ2-7, with D unresolved. Germline V gene lookup returns CDR1 SGHRS and CDR2 YFSETQ. Trimming cost V 0 bases and J 5 bases, with 6 bases left between them. The CDR3 loop spans 12 amino acids. DNA for the CDR3: TGCGCCAGCAGCTTGGCCAACCACGAGCAGTACTTC. This gives the protein CASSLANHEQYF.

This clonotype was detected ten times or more. The chain uses TRBV29-1 and TRBJ2-5, with 11 bases aligning to TRBD2. The CDR3 sequence is 15 residues long. Germline CDR1 SQVTM, CDR2 ANQGSEA. J was trimmed by 4 bases and V by 6 bases; bases with no gene match: 10. This CDR3 is CSVQKLAGVGETQYF. The DNA for the CDR3 is TGCAGCGTCCAAAAACTAGCGGGAGTTGGAGAGACCCAGTACTTC.

The rearrangement uses TRBV27 and TRBJ2-5; D is unresolved. Germline CDR1 MNHEY, CDR2 SMNVEV (reference sequence). Trimming removed 5 bases from V and 5 bases from J, with 21 bases in between. The CDR3 is made up of 16 amino acids. The CDR3 region is CASSQTPRGTQETQYF. The DNA for the CDR3 is TGTGCCAGCAGTCAAACCCCCCGCGGTACCCAGGAGACCCAGTACTTC.

The chain is built from TRBV5-1 and TRBJ2-7; unclear D gene. CDR1 is SGHRS and CDR2 is YFSETQ in the germline V gene. V was cut by 0 bases and J by 2 bases, with 15 bases left in between. The CDR3 is 16 amino acids. This CDR3 reads CASSLAPGTAPYEQYF. Here the CDR3 DNA reads TGCGCCAGCAGCTTGGCCCCGGGCACAGCGCCCTACGAGCAGTACTTC.